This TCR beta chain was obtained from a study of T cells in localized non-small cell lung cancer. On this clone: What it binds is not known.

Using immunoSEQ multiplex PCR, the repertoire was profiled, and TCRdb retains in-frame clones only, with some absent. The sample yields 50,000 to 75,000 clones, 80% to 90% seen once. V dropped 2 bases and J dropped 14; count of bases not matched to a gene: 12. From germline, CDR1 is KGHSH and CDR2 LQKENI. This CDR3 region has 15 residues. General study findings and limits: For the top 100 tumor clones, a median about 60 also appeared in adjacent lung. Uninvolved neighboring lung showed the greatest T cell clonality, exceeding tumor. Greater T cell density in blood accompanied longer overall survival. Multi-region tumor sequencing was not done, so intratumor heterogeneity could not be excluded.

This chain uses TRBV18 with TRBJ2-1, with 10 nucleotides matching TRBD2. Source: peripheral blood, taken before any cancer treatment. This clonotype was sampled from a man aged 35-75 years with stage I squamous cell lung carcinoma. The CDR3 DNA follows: TGTGCCAGCTCACCAAAGGAGCTAGCGGGAGTTTCAAAGTTCTTC. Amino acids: CASSPKELAGVSKFF.